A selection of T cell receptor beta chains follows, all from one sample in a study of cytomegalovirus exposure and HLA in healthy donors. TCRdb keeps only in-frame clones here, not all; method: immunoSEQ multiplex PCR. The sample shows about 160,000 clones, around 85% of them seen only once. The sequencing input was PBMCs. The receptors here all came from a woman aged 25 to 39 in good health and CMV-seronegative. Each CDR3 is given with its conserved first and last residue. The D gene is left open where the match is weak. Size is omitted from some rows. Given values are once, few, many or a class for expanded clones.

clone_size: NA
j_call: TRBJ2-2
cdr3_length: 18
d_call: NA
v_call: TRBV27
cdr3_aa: CASSLSMGDSENTGELFF
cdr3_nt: TGTGCCAGCAGTTTATCGATGGGGGACTCGGAGAACACCGGGGAGCTGTTTTTT

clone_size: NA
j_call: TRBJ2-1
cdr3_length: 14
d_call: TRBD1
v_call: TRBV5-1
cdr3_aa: CASSLYRGLGEQFF
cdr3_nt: TGCGCCAGCAGCTTGTACAGGGGGCTAGGTGAGCAGTTCTTC

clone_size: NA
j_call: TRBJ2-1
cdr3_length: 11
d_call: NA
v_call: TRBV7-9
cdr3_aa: CASSLESEQFF
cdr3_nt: TGTGCCAGCAGCTTAGAAAGTGAGCAGTTCTTC

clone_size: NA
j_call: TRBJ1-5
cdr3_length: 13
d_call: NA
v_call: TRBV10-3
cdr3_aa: CAISESRRQPQHF
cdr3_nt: TGTGCCATCAGTGAGTCCCGGAGGCAGCCCCAGCATTTT

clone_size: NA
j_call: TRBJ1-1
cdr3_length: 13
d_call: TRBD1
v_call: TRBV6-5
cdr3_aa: CASSLGTGVFAFF
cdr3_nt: TGTGCCAGCAGTTTAGGGACAGGCGTTTTCGCTTTCTTT

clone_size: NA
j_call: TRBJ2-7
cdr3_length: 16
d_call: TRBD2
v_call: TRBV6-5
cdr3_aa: CASSYAPGTSAYEQYF
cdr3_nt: TGTGCCAGCAGTTACGCCCCAGGGACTAGCGCCTACGAGCAGTACTTC

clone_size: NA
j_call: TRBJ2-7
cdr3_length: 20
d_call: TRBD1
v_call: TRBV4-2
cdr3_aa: CASSQDLSGTGPRYSYEQYF
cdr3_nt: TGTGCCAGCAGCCAAGATCTGTCCGGGACAGGGCCACGATACTCCTACGAGCAGTACTTC

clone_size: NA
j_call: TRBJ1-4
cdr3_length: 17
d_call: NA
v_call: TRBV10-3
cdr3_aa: CAISESILRVGLEKLFF
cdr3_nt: TGTGCCATCAGTGAGTCGATATTGAGGGTGGGTCTCGAGAAACTGTTTTTT

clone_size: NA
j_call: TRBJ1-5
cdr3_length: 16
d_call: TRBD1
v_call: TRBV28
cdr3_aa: CASSSPGGTGASAQHF
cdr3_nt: TGTGCCAGCAGTTCACCTGGCGGGACAGGGGCCTCGGCCCAGCATTTT

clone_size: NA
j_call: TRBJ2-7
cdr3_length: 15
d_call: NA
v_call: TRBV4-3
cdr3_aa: CASSQDFSASYEQYF
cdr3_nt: TGCGCCAGCAGCCAAGATTTTTCAGCTTCCTACGAGCAGTACTTC

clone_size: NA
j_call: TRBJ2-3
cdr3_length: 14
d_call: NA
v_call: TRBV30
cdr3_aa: CAWSVGAFADTQYF
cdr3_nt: TGTGCCTGGAGTGTAGGTGCATTTGCAGATACGCAGTATTTT

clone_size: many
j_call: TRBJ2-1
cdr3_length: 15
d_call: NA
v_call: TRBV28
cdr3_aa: CASSPGESSYNEQFF
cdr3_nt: TGTGCCAGCAGTCCCGGGGAGAGCTCCTACAATGAGCAGTTCTTC

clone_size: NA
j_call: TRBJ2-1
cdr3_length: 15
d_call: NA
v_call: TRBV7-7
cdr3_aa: CASSFRRTSYNEQFF
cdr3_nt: TGTGCTAGCAGCTTTCGGCGGACCTCCTACAATGAGCAGTTCTTC

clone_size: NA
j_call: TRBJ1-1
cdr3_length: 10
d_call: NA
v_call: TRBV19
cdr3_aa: CASGLLVAFF
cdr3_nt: TGTGCCAGCGGACTGTTAGTAGCTTTCTTT

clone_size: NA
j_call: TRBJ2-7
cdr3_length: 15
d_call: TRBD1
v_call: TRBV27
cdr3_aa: CASSPRETGLDEQYF
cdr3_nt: TGTGCCAGCAGTCCCCGAGAGACAGGGCTAGACGAGCAGTACTTC

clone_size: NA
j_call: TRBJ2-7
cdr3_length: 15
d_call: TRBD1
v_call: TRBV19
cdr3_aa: CASSLRDRGVYEQYF
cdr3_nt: TGTGCCAGTAGTCTCCGGGACAGGGGCGTATACGAGCAGTACTTC

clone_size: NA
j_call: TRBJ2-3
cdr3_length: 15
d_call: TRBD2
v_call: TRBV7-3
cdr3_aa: CASSSTGLATDTQYF
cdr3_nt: TGTGCCAGCAGCTCGACGGGACTAGCCACAGATACGCAGTATTTT

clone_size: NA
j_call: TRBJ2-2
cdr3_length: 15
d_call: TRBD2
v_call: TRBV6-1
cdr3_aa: CASSVSSGRGGELFF
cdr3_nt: TGTGCCAGCAGTGTGTCTAGCGGGAGGGGCGGGGAGCTGTTTTTT

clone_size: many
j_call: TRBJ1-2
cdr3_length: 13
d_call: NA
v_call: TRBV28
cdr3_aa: CASSLGGGYGYTF
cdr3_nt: TGTGCCAGCAGTTTGGGCGGGGGTTATGGCTACACCTTC

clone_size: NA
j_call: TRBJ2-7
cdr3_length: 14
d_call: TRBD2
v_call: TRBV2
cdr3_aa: CASRASGGVYEQYF
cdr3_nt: TGTGCCAGCAGAGCTAGCGGGGGGGTCTACGAGCAGTACTTC

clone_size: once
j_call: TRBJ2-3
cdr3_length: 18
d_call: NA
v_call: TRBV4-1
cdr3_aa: CASSHPLGAGTKTDTQYF
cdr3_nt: TGCGCCAGCAGCCACCCATTGGGGGCGGGGACCAAAACAGATACGCAGTATTTT

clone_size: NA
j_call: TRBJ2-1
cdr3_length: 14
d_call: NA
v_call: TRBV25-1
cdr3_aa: CASSDPSSYNEQFF
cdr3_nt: TGTGCCAGCAGTGATCCAAGCTCCTACAATGAGCAGTTCTTC

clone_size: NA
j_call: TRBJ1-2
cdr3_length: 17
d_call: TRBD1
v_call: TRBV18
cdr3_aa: CASSPPTQGASNYGYTF
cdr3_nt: TGTGCCAGCTCACCACCGACCCAGGGGGCTTCAAACTATGGCTACACCTTC

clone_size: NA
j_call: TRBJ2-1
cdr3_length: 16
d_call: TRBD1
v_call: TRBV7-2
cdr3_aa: CASSLQSGQAYNEQFF
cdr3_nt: TGTGCCAGCAGCCTACAGTCGGGACAGGCATACAATGAGCAGTTCTTC

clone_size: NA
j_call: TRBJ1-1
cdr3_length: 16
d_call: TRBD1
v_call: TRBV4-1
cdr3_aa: CASSQAGTGLNTEAFF
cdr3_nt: TGCGCCAGCAGCCAGGCCGGGACAGGATTGAACACTGAAGCTTTCTTT

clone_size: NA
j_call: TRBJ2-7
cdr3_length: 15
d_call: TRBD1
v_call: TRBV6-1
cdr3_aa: CASSEGGTGSYEQYF
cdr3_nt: TGTGCCAGCAGTGAAGGTGGGACAGGGTCTTACGAGCAGTACTTC

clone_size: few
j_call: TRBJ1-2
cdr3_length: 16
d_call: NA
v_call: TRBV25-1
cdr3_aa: CASSDPITTVNYGYTF
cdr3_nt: TGTGCCAGCAGTGATCCGATAACGACGGTTAACTATGGCTACACCTTC

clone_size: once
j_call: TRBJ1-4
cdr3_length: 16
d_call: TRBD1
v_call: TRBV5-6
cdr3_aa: CASSQESGTGGEKLFF
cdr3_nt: TGTGCCAGCAGCCAAGAAAGCGGGACAGGGGGTGAAAAACTGTTTTTT

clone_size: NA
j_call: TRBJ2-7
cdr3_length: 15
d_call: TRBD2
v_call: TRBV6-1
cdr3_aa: CASSETLVAGDEQYF
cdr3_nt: TGTGCCAGCAGTGAGACCTTGGTAGCGGGAGACGAGCAGTACTTC

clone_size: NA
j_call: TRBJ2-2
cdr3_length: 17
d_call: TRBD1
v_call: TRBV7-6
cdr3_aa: CASSLGPGTVLTGELFF
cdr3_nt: TGTGCCAGCAGCTTAGGTCCCGGGACAGTTCTCACCGGGGAGCTGTTTTTT

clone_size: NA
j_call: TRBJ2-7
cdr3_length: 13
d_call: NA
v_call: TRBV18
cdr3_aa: CASSPYLRYEQYF
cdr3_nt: TGTGCCAGCTCACCCTACCTGCGCTACGAGCAGTACTTC

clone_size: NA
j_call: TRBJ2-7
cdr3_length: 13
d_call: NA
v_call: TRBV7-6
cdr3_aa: CASSSVLGYEQYF
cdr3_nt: TGTGCCAGCAGCTCCGTTTTGGGTTACGAGCAGTACTTC

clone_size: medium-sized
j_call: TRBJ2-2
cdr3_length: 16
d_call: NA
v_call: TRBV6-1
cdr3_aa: CASSEVLGAHTGELFF
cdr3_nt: TGTGCCAGCAGTGAGGTTTTGGGGGCGCACACCGGGGAGCTGTTTTTT

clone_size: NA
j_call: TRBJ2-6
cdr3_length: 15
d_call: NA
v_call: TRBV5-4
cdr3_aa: CASSVGSSGANVLTF
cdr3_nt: TGTGCCAGCAGTGTCGGAAGCTCTGGGGCCAACGTCCTGACTTTC

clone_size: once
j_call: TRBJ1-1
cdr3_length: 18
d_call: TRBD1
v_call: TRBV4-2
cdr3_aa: CASSHPGQGAKLGMQAFF
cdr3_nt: TGTGCCAGCAGCCACCCGGGACAGGGGGCAAAGTTGGGTATGCAAGCTTTCTTT

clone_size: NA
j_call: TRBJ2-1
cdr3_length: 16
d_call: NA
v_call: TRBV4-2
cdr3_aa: CASSQDRGLTRNEQFF
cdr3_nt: TGTGCCAGCAGCCAAGATCGGGGACTCACCCGGAATGAGCAGTTCTTC

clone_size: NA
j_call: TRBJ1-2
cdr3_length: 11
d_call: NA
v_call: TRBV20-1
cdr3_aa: CSARRGEGDTF
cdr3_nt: TGCAGTGCCCGAAGGGGTGAAGGAGACACCTTC

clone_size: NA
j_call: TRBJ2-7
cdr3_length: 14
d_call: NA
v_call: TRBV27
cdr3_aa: CASSLKGVVYEQYF
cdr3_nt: TGTGCCAGCAGTTTAAAGGGGGTAGTCTACGAGCAGTACTTC

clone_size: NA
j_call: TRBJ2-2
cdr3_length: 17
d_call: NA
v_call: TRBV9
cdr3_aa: CASSAHIGGNRPGELFF
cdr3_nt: TGTGCCAGCAGCGCACATATTGGGGGGAATAGGCCCGGGGAGCTGTTTTTT

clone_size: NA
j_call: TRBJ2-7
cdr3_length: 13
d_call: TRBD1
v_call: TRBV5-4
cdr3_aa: CASSRDSYYEQYF
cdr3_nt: TGTGCCAGCAGCCGGGACAGTTACTACGAGCAGTACTTC